One sample yielded the 19 T cell receptor beta chains listed below, sequenced in a study of blood T cell repertoires in COVID-19. Using immunoSEQ multiplex PCR, the repertoire was profiled, and TCRdb retains in-frame clones only, with some absent. The sample consists of 330,000 or so clones, about 87% of them appearing once. The specimen sequenced was PBMCs or T cells enriched from blood (not recorded which). The receptor source for this set is a man aged 25-45 years who had recovered from COVID-19.

This clone was counted between two and nine times. CDR3: CASSLLRASTEAFF. For the CDR3, the DNA is TGTGCCAGCAGCTTGCTCAGGGCGAGCACTGAAGCTTTCTTT. This chain links TRBV5-8 with TRBJ1-1; perhaps TRBD1 as D (5 bases). Trimming cost V 1 base and J 4 bases, with 11 bases left between them. Germline values: CDR1 SGHTS, CDR2 YDEGEE. This CDR3 has 14 amino acids.

The chain joins TRBV10-3 to TRBJ2-1, with 10 bases aligning to TRBD1. Trimming at V came to 6 bases and at J to 4 bases, leaving 6 bases not matched to a gene. The CDR3 sequence is 15 residues long. CDR1 ENHRY and CDR2 SYGVKD come from the germline V gene. CDR3 nucleotides: TGTGCCATCAGCCCGGGACAGGGGATGTACAATGAGCAGTTCTTC. Its protein product is CAISPGQGMYNEQFF.

CDR3 nucleotide sequence: TGTGCCACCAGTGATTTCGGCGGGGCGGGCTACGAGCAGTACTTC. Its translation: CATSDFGGAGYEQYF. The J gene is TRBJ2-7, the V gene TRBV24-1; TRBD2 might be the D (6 bases). Trimming removed 1 base at V and 3 bases at J, with 12 bases between. The germline CDR1 and CDR2 sequences are KGHDR and SFDVKD. The CDR3 runs to 15 residues.

V is TRBV5-4 and J is TRBJ1-4; TRBD1 is a possible D gene (6 bases). The CDR3 runs to 17 residues. V was shortened by 4 bases and J by 3 bases, with 19 bases between the two germline ends. Germline CDR1 and CDR2: SGHNT and YYREEE (reference sequence). CDR3 in amino acids: CASSRADNRAANEKLFF. For the CDR3, the DNA is TGTGCCAGCAGCCGCGCGGATAACAGGGCTGCTAATGAAAAACTGTTTTTT.

V gene TRBV30 combines with J gene TRBJ1-1; TRBD1 is a possible D gene (6 bases). This CDR3 contains 15 residues. The germline gives CDR1 GTSNPN, CDR2 SVGIG (reference sequence). V dropped 6 bases and J dropped 0 bases, with 17 bases sitting between them. This chain's CDR3 is CACRAYGQMNTEAFF. The CDR3, as DNA: TGTGCCTGCAGAGCTTACGGACAGATGAACACTGAAGCTTTCTTT.

In this sample, this clone turned up a few times. The chain couples TRBV10-2 to TRBJ2-2, with 9 bases fitting TRBD1. V lost 3 bases to trimming and J lost 6 bases; unmatched junction nucleotides: 5. The CDR3 is made up of 15 amino acids. Germline CDR1 WSHSY, CDR2 SAAADI. CDR3 bases: TGCGCCAGCAGTGAAGGGGACAGGGAGTCCGGGGAGCTGTTTTTT. Protein: CASSEGDRESGELFF.

This chain connects TRBV14 to TRBJ2-5; 9 nucleotides line up with TRBD1. CDR3 size: 14 residues. CDR1 and CDR2 (germline): SGHDN, FVKESK. With V trimmed by 2 bases and J by 7 bases, 5 bases remained unmatched. The CDR3 sequence: CASSQPGTGMTQYF. CDR3 DNA: TGTGCCAGCAGCCAACCCGGGACAGGGATGACCCAGTACTTC.

This chain joins TRBV5-1 and TRBJ2-1, with TRBD1 matching over 10 bases. The CDR3 totals 16 residues. Germline CDR1 and CDR2: SGHRS and YFSETQ. With 1 base clipped from V and 7 bases from J, the junction kept 8 bases outside the gene matches. The CDR3 here is CASSLQGQGVGNEQFF. In DNA, the CDR3 is TGCGCCAGCAGCTTGCAAGGACAGGGGGTCGGTAATGAGCAGTTCTTC.

Concerning this clone itself: Germline and junction disagree at one end, which may indicate a read error. This rearrangement joins TRBV29-1 to TRBJ2-7; perhaps TRBD1 as D (5 bases). Per germline, CDR1 SQVTM and CDR2 ANQGSEA. This CDR3 is 15 amino acids long. Here the CDR3 DNA reads TGCAGCGTGGAAGACAGTCCCGGTACGGGCTACGAGCAGTACTTC. Translation: CSVEDSPGTGYEQYF.

The chain has TRBV7-3 and TRBJ2-1; TRBD2 aligns across 10 bases. This CDR3 has 16 residues. CDR1 is SGHTA and CDR2 is FQGTGA in the germline V gene. V trimming: 3 bases; J trimming: 4 bases; junction bases outside the gene matches: 6. The CDR3, as DNA: TGTGCCAGCAGCTTCCAAGCGGGGGGGATATACAATGAGCAGTTCTTC. Translated, it gives CASSFQAGGIYNEQFF.

This chain uses TRBV3-1 (or the pseudogene TRBV3-2) with TRBJ1-2; D is ambiguous. The germline CDR1 and CDR2 sequences are LGHDT and YNNKEL (reference sequence). The CDR3 is 16 residues long. With 0 bases removed from V and 3 bases from J, the gap between germline ends came to 14 bases. This CDR3 is CASSQDAERYDYGYTF. The CDR3 DNA is TGTGCCAGCAGCCAAGATGCGGAACGATACGACTATGGCTACACCTTC.

This clone came up a few times. V and J are TRBV6-4 and TRBJ1-5; D may be TRBD1 (5 bases). Trimming stripped 4 bases from V and 4 bases from J, with 14 bases between. Looked up from germline, CDR1 is MRHNA and CDR2 is SNTAGT. The CDR3 totals 15 residues. The CDR3 nucleotides are TGTGCCAGCAGTGCAACAGGTGATGCAAATCAGCCCCAGCATTTT. Translated, it gives CASSATGDANQPQHF.

The chain combines TRBV28 with TRBJ2-7; tentative D call: TRBD1 (6 bases). The CDR3 length is 19 residues. Trimming removed 5 bases at V and 1 base at J, with 27 bases between. The germline V gene encodes CDR1 MDHEN and CDR2 SYDVKM. CDR3 region: CASSTKGQERNRRSYEQYF. In DNA, the CDR3 is TGTGCCAGCAGTACCAAGGGACAAGAGCGGAATCGGAGATCCTACGAGCAGTACTTC.

This clone was detected only once. V and J are TRBV9 and TRBJ2-7; maybe TRBD1 (5 bases). Trimming stripped 0 bases from V and 6 bases from J, with 16 bases between. The CDR3 runs 15 residues. Germline loops: CDR1 SGDLS, CDR2 YYNGEE. CDR3 nucleotides: TGTGCCAGCAGCGTAGATGCACAGGTCCTGGGCGAGCAGTACTTC. Protein product: CASSVDAQVLGEQYF.

The sample holds a few counts of this clone. This chain connects TRBV6-5 to TRBJ2-1; 11 positions match TRBD2. The CDR3 runs to 15 residues. Germline values: CDR1 MNHEY, CDR2 SVGAGI. With V trimmed by 6 bases and J by 5 bases, 6 bases remained unmatched. CDR3 coding DNA: TGTGCCAGCAGATTAGCGGGGGGGCTTAACAATGAGCAGTTCTTC. This codes for CASRLAGGLNNEQFF.

V and J are TRBV3-1 (or the pseudogene TRBV3-2) and TRBJ1-6; 9 positions agree with TRBD1. The CDR3 spans 16 residues. Germline assignment: CDR1 LGHDT and CDR2 YNNKEL (reference sequence). V shed 2 bases and J 10 bases; nucleotides not matched to a gene: 9. CDR3 DNA: TGTGCCAGCAGCCAACCCCCCGGGACAGGGAAATCACCCCTCCACTTT. This encodes CASSQPPGTGKSPLHF.

This chain uses TRBV4-1 with TRBJ2-7; the D is unclear. CDR1 MGHRA and CDR2 YSYEKL come from the germline V gene. Trimming took 1 base from V and 7 from J, leaving 14 bases between them. The CDR3 has 14 residues. In DNA form, the CDR3 reads TGCGCCAGCAGCCAAGCTGCCCGGGTTGGGGAGCAGTACTTC. Its protein is CASSQAARVGEQYF.

The DNA for the CDR3 is TGTGCCAGCAGCCAACCCGAACCCTACGGAACTAGCGGCCAAGAGACCCAGTACTTC. Its protein is CASSQPEPYGTSGQETQYF. This sequence joins TRBV3-1 (or the pseudogene TRBV3-2) and TRBJ2-5; 8 nucleotides line up with TRBD2. V lost 2 bases and J lost 1; bases outside the gene matches: 15. The CDR3 runs to 19 residues. Germline-derived CDR1 and CDR2 are LGHDT and YNNKEL (reference sequence).

The V call is TRBV19, the J call TRBJ1-2; 9 nucleotides line up with TRBD1. The CDR3 covers 15 residues. The J segment lost 2 bases and the V segment lost 9 bases, leaving 10 bases of the junction unmatched. Per germline, CDR1 LNHDA and CDR2 SQIVND (reference sequence). CDR3 protein: CASLQGAEINYGYTF. CDR3 sequence (DNA): TGTGCCAGCCTACAGGGGGCGGAAATAAACTATGGCTACACCTTC. Drawing the rest from reference TRBV19 and TRBJ1-2, the complete variable domain is DGGITQSPKYLFRKEGQNVTLSCEQNLNHDAMYWYRQDPGQGLRLIYYSQIVNDFQKGDIAEGYSVSREKKESFPLTVTSAQKNPTAFYLCASLQGAEINYGYTFGSGTRLTVV.